The present T cell receptor (beta chain) was sequenced within a study of cytomegalovirus exposure and HLA in healthy donors. The PCR used 60 Vbeta and 13 Jbeta primers. TCRdb's copy holds only in-frame clones and misses some; the assay was immunoSEQ multiplex PCR. The sample lists about 170,000 clones; around four fifths were seen once. The CDR3 runs 14 residues. V was trimmed by 5 bases and J by 5 bases, leaving 16 bases between them. Germline-derived CDR1 and CDR2 are SGHTA and FQGNSA. Worth noting for this clone: Within the sample, other DNA sequences also encode this same CDR3.

Sample: PBMCs. The genes are TRBV7-2 and TRBJ2-7; D perhaps matches TRBD2 (6 bases). This sequence was found in a female donor in good health and CMV-seronegative. The CDR3 nucleotides are TGTGCCAGCAGCCGCCAGGAGGGGCTCCACGAGCAGTACTTC. Translation gives CASSRQEGLHEQYF.